Each of the 18 T cell receptor beta chains below was sequenced from the same sample in a study of blood T cell repertoires in COVID-19. The assay was immunoSEQ multiplex PCR, and TCRdb's table has in-frame clones only and misses some. The profile covers 200,000 to 250,000 clones, with under 90% appearing a single time and over 1.5% taken by the ten largest. What was sequenced was PBMCs or T cells enriched from blood (not recorded which). The receptors here all came from a man in his forties who had recovered from COVID-19.

The chain recombines TRBV6-1 with TRBJ2-2, with 9 nucleotides matching TRBD2. The CDR3 sequence is 17 residues long. The V segment lost 2 bases and the J segment 0 bases; nucleotides outside the gene matches: 4. Germline values: CDR1 MNHNS, CDR2 SASEGT. CDR3 protein: CASSEPSGGSNTGELFF. The CDR3 DNA sequence: TGTGCCAGCAGTGAACCCAGCGGGGGGTCGAACACCGGGGAGCTGTTTTTT.

The rearrangement links TRBV24-1 to TRBJ2-2, with 7 positions matching TRBD1. The CDR3 sequence is 15 residues long. Germline V gives CDR1 KGHDR, CDR2 SFDVKD. Unmatched junction bases numbered 4, after V lost 1 base and J lost 6 bases. Here the CDR3 reads CATSDFGTAAGELFF. For the CDR3, the DNA is TGTGCCACCAGTGATTTCGGGACAGCCGCCGGGGAGCTGTTTTTT.

This clone has just one count. V is TRBV24-1 and J is TRBJ1-5; unclear D gene. The CDR3 totals 14 residues. The ends were cut back, 5 bases at V and 4 bases at J, with 11 bases in the middle. Germline CDR1 reads KGHDR; CDR2 reads SFDVKD. The CDR3 DNA follows: TGTGCCACCAGTGGGGCAGGAAAAAATCAGCCCCAGCATTTT. This translates into CATSGAGKNQPQHF.

The chain is built from TRBV5-4 and TRBJ1-1; TRBD1 matches 8 bases. V shed 5 bases and J 5 bases; nucleotides not matched to a gene: 11. Germline CDR1 and CDR2: SGHNT and YYREEE (reference sequence). This CDR3 is built from 15 residues. The CDR3 bases are TGTGCCAGCAGTCCGGGACAGGCCAGGGGTACTGAAGCTTTCTTT. This encodes CASSPGQARGTEAFF.

The chain recombines TRBV4-3 with TRBJ1-1; 8 bases fit TRBD1. V dropped 2 bases and J dropped 3; count of bases not matched to a gene: 5. CDR1 is LGHNA and CDR2 is YSLEER in the germline V gene. The CDR3 totals 15 residues. CDR3 DNA: TGCGCCAGCAGCCAACAGGGGGCCGGGTACACTGAAGCTTTCTTT. It specifies CASSQQGAGYTEAFF.

This chain connects TRBV4-1 to TRBJ2-5; 13 nucleotides agree with TRBD2. CDR1 and CDR2 (germline): MGHRA, YSYEKL. The CDR3 consists of 18 residues. V was pared by 4 bases and J by 4 bases, with 12 bases of the junction left unmatched. For the CDR3, the DNA is TGCGCCAGCAGCCCTAACCAACTAGCGGGGGGGCGAGGAGAGACCCAGTACTTC. It translates to CASSPNQLAGGRGETQYF.

J is TRBJ2-5 and V is TRBV7-2; 8 bases fit TRBD1. Per the germline V gene, CDR1 is SGHTA and CDR2 is FQGNSA. The junction had 11 bases not matched to a gene; V was cut back by 2 bases and J by 9 bases. The CDR3 covers 15 residues. The CDR3 is CASSLRQGAPDAQYF. DNA for the CDR3: TGTGCCAGCAGCTTAAGGCAGGGGGCGCCTGACGCCCAGTACTTC.

The chain carries TRBV5-4 and TRBJ2-3; 8 bases agree with TRBD1. Germline V gene data show CDR1 as SGHNT and CDR2 as YYREEE (reference sequence). This CDR3 has 16 amino acids. The J segment lost 9 bases and the V segment lost 0 bases, leaving 12 bases of the junction unmatched. CDR3 in DNA: TGTGCCAGCAGCTTGGCTCAGGGGGCGGACTTAGGGACGCAGTATTTT. Encoded protein: CASSLAQGADLGTQYF.

The rearrangement uses TRBV6-1 and TRBJ2-1, with a possible D match to TRBD1 (6 bases). In germline, CDR1 is MNHNS, CDR2 SASEGT. The CDR3 spans 13 residues. Deletions cut 2 bases from V and 15 bases from J, with 17 bases between. CDR3 region: CASSETNRAGGFF. DNA for the CDR3: TGTGCCAGCAGTGAAACAAACAGGGCTGGTGGGTTCTTC.

The CDR3 spells CASFSGQTQYF. CDR3 nucleotides: TGTGCCAGTTTTTCTGGGCAGACCCAGTACTTC. V is TRBV6-5 and J is TRBJ2-5, with D uncertain. Trimming cost V 9 bases and J 6 bases, with 11 bases left between them. Germline CDR1 and CDR2: MNHEY and SVGAGI. The CDR3 has 11 amino acids.

As to this clone: Other nucleotide sequences from this sample produce the same CDR3. The V call is TRBV7-2, the J call TRBJ2-3, with D maybe TRBD2 (6 bases). Germline CDR1 and CDR2: SGHTA and FQGNSA. V was trimmed by 3 bases and J by 2 bases, leaving 9 bases between them. The CDR3 has 14 amino acids. The CDR3 here is CASSLGRYTDTQYF. CDR3 nucleotide sequence: TGTGCCAGCAGCTTGGGGAGGTACACAGATACGCAGTATTTT.

The gene calls are TRBV10-3 and TRBJ1-2, with D perhaps matching TRBD1 (5 bases). The CDR3 length is 13 residues. The germline V gene has CDR1 ENHRY and CDR2 SYGVKD. Trimming pared 2 bases from V and 4 bases from J, leaving 8 bases between. CDR3 region: CAISEDSRYGYTF. In DNA, the CDR3 is TGTGCCATCAGTGAGGACAGCCGCTATGGCTACACCTTC.

This clone is a singleton in its sample. The rearrangement links TRBV6-5 to TRBJ1-5, with D possibly being TRBD1 (5 bases). With 2 bases removed from V and 0 bases from J, the gap between germline ends came to 11 bases. CDR1 and CDR2 from the germline V gene are MNHEY and SVGAGI. The CDR3 totals 16 residues. As DNA, the CDR3 is TGTGCCAGCAGTTACGTAGACAGACCTAGCAATCAGCCCCAGCATTTT. It codes for CASSYVDRPSNQPQHF.

The chain recombines TRBV5-4 with TRBJ1-6, with D unresolved. The CDR3 extends over 13 amino acids. Germline V gene sequence: CDR1 SGHNT, CDR2 YYREEE (reference sequence). The V gene lost 0 bases and the J gene lost 7 bases, with 5 bases spanning the gap. CDR3 sequence reads: CASSLDGNSPLHF. CDR3 sequence (DNA): TGTGCCAGCAGCTTGGACGGGAATTCACCCCTCCACTTT.

CDR3 sequence (DNA): TGCGCCAGCAGCCTAAGACAGGGACAGGGGGCGCCTGGCTACACCTTC. It yields the protein CASSLRQGQGAPGYTF. The V gene is TRBV4-1, the J gene TRBJ1-2; 12 bases agree with TRBD1. V shed 4 bases and J 7 bases; nucleotides not matched to a gene: 10. Germline V lookup: CDR1 MGHRA, CDR2 YSYEKL. This CDR3 contains 16 residues.

This clone has more than one count but fewer than ten. The gene calls are TRBV6-5 and TRBJ1-1; TRBD1 might be the D (6 bases). Germline V gene lookup returns CDR1 MNHEY and CDR2 SVGAGI. The length of the CDR3 is 13 residues. The V end lost 8 bases, the J end lost 4 bases, and 14 bases lay between the germline ends. Written as DNA, the CDR3 is TGTGCCAGCGGCGTGCAGGGGTTCACTGAAGCTTTCTTT. It yields the protein CASGVQGFTEAFF.

The chain joins TRBV27 to TRBJ1-5; D possibly corresponds to TRBD1 (6 bases). The CDR3 totals 15 residues. The ends were cut back, 2 bases at V and 1 base at J, with 9 bases in the middle. The V gene's germline CDR1 is MNHEY and CDR2 SMNVEV (reference sequence). The CDR3 DNA follows: TGTGCCAGCAGTTTAGGGGGGGCAAGCAATCAGCCCCAGCATTTT. Translation gives CASSLGGASNQPQHF.

V usage is TRBV15 and J usage is TRBJ1-6; TRBD1 is a possible D gene (5 bases). This CDR3 spans 15 amino acids. V was clipped by 0 bases and J by 10 bases, with 13 bases between them. The germline gives CDR1 LNHNV, CDR2 YYDKDF (reference sequence). CDR3 in amino acids: CATSREGRAESPLHF. Written as DNA, the CDR3 is TGTGCCACCAGCAGAGAAGGCAGGGCGGAATCACCCCTCCACTTT.